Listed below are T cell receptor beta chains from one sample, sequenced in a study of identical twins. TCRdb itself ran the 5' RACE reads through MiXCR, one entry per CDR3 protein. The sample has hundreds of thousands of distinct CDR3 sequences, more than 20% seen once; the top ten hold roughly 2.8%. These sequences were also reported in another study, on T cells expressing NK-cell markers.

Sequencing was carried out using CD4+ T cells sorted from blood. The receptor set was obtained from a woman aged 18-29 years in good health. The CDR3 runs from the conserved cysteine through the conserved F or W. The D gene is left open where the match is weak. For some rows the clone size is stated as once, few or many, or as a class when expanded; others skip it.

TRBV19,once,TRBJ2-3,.,TGTGCCAGTAGTTCGAAGACTAGTACTCGCACAGATACGCAGTATTTT,CASSSKTSTRTDTQYF
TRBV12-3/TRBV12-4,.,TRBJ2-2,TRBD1,TGTGCCAGCACCTACAGGGGGCGAGAAACCGGGGAGCTGTTTTTT,CASTYRGRETGELFF
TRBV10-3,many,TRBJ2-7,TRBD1,TGTGCCATCAGACGGGACAGGGAGGCGTGGGAGCAGTACTTC,CAIRRDREAWEQYF
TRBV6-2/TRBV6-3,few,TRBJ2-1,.,TGTGCCAGCAGTTATTTAGGCGACGGTGAGCAGTTCTTC,CASSYLGDGEQFF
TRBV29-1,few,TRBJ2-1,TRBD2,TGCAGCGTTGGACGGTACGGTAGCGGGGGCTCCAATGAGCAGTTCTTC,CSVGRYGSGGSNEQFF
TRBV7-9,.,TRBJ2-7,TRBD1,TGTGCCAGCAGCCCCGGGACAGCAGCCTACGAGCAGTACTTC,CASSPGTAAYEQYF
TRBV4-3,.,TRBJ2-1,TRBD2,TGCGCCAGCAGCCAAGAATGGGGGACGAGGCGGGAGGGCCGACATGAGCAGTTCTTC,CASSQEWGTRREGRHEQFF
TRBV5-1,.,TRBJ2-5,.,TGCGCCAGCAGAGAAGCGGCTATTCAAGAGACCCAGTACTTC,CASREAAIQETQYF
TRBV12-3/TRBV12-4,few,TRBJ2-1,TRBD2,TGTGCCAGCAGCCCCGATGGCGGGAGAGAATCGGCGTATGAGCAGTTCTTC,CASSPDGGRESAYEQFF
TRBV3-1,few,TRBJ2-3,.,TGTGCCAGCAGCCAATGGGGACCCAAGGGTACAGATACGCAGTATTTT,CASSQWGPKGTDTQYF
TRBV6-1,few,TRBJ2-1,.,TGTGCCAGCCATCGGGGGAGCTCCTACAATGAGCAGTTCTTC,CASHRGSSYNEQFF
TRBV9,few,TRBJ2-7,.,TGTGCCAGCAGCGTGCGACCGCAGCGGGACGAGCAGTACTTC,CASSVRPQRDEQYF
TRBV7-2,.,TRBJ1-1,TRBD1,TGTGCCAGCAGCTTAATGGCAACAGGGGTTGGCACTGAAGCTTTCTTT,CASSLMATGVGTEAFF
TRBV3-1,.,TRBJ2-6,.,TGTGCCAGCAAACCGGCAGCAGGGGCCAACGTCCTGACTTTC,CASKPAAGANVLTF
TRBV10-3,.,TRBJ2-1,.,TGTGCCATCAGTCAGGGGTCCAATGAGCAGTTCTTC,CAISQGSNEQFF
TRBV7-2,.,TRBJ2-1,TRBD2,TGTGCCAGCAGCTTCCGACTAGCGGGGTACAATGAGCAGTTCTTC,CASSFRLAGYNEQFF
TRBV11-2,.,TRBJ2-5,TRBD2,TGTGCCAGCAGCTTAGGAAATAGCGGGACCCGGCGAGAGACCCAGTACTTC,CASSLGNSGTRRETQYF
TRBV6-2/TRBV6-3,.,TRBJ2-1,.,TGTGCCAGCAGTTCAAGGGACCCCCGCAATGAGCAGTTCTTC,CASSSRDPRNEQFF
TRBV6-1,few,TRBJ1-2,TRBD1,TGTGCCAGCAGGGACAGGGCCGACAACTATGGCTACACCTTC,CASRDRADNYGYTF
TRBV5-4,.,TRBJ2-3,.,TGTGCCAGCAGCTTTCGCGCGGGATCAGATACGCAGTATTTT,CASSFRAGSDTQYF
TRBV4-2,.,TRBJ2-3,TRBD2,TGTGCCAGCAGCCACGATTCCGGACTAGCGGGGGGTACAGATACGCAGTATTTT,CASSHDSGLAGGTDTQYF
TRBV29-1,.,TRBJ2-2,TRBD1,TGCAGCGCCTCGGGACAGAAAAACACCGGGGAGCTGTTTTTT,CSASGQKNTGELFF
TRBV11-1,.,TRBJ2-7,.,TGTGCCAGCAGCTTTTTTGCCGGCGAGCAGTACTTC,CASSFFAGEQYF
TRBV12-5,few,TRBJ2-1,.,TGTGCTAGTGGTTTGGTAAGTTCGCTAGGGTCCTCGAGCTCCTACAATGAGCAGTTCTTC,CASGLVSSLGSSSSYNEQFF
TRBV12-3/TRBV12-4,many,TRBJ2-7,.,TGTGCCAGCAGCTTTCACTACGAGCAGTACTTC,CASSFHYEQYF
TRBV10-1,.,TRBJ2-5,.,TGCGCCAGCAGTGAGTCCAAGGTCACCCAAGAGACCCAGTACTTC,CASSESKVTQETQYF
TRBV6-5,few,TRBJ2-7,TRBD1,TGTGCCAGCAGTTATGGGGACAGGGTCTACGAGCAGTACTTC,CASSYGDRVYEQYF
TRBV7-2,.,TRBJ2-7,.,TGTGCCAGCAGCTTAGCCGTAGGCGGGGGCGTCTCGGAGCAGTACTTC,CASSLAVGGGVSEQYF
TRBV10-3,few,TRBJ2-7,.,TGTGCCAGCCGAAGGAGCGACAGCTCCTACGAGCAGTACTTC,CASRRSDSSYEQYF
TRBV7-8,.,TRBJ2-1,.,TGTGCCAGCAGCCCCTCGGGACTCCTGTATATGAATGAGCAGTTCTTC,CASSPSGLLYMNEQFF
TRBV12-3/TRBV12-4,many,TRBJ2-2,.,TGTGCCAGCAGCTTACACACCGGGGAGCTGTTTTTT,CASSLHTGELFF
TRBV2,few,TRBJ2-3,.,TGTGCCAGCAGCCCGACTGGACAGCCTAGCACAGATACGCAGTATTTT,CASSPTGQPSTDTQYF
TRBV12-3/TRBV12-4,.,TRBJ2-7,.,TGTGCCAGCAGTTTAGCGATCGGTGGGACTGGTAACGAGCAGTACTTC,CASSLAIGGTGNEQYF
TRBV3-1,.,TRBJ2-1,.,TGTGCCAGCAGCCAAAGCCAGATTCCACGGCAGTTCTTC,CASSQSQIPRQFF
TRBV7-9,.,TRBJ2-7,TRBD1,TGTGCCAGCAGCTCCGGGACAGGGTTCTACGAGCAGTACTTC,CASSSGTGFYEQYF
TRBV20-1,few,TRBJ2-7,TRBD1,TGCAGTGCACAATACGGGACAGGGGGCTACGAGCAGTACTTC,CSAQYGTGGYEQYF
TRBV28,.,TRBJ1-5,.,TGTGCCAGCAGTCCCTCGAGTGTGAGCAATCAGCCCCAGCATTTT,CASSPSSVSNQPQHF
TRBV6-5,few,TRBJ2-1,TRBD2,TGTGCCAGCAGTTTCCCGGGACTAGCGGGAATTATAAATGAGCAGTTCTTC,CASSFPGLAGIINEQFF
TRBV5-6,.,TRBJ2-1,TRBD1,TGTGCCAGCAGCCTACTTCCCAACAGGGGGCCCTACAATGAGCAGTTCTTC,CASSLLPNRGPYNEQFF
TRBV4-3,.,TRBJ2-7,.,TGCGCCAGCAGTGGCTCCCTCCTGTACGAGCAGTACTTC,CASSGSLLYEQYF
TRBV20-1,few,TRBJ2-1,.,TGCAGTGCTAGGGGGACAGCGGGCTACAATGAGCAGTTCTTC,CSARGTAGYNEQFF
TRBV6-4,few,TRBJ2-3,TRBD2,TGTGCCAGCAGTGATCTAGCGGGAGGTGCAGATACGCAGTATTTT,CASSDLAGGADTQYF
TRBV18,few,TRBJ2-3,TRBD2,TGTGCCAGCTCACCAATCGTCCTATCTAGCGGGAGGGGCACAGATACGCAGTATTTT,CASSPIVLSSGRGTDTQYF
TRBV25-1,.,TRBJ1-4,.,TGTGCCAGCAGTGAACGGGGAGCAACTAATGAAAAACTGTTTTTT,CASSERGATNEKLFF
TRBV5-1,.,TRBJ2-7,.,TGCGCCAGCAGCTTAACCGACAGCGCCTCCCTGCAGTACTTC,CASSLTDSASLQYF
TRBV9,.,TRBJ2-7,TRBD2,TGTGCCAGCAGCGTAGCCACTAGCGATGCCGAGCAGTACTTC,CASSVATSDAEQYF
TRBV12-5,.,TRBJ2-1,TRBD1,TGTGCTAGTGGCCCGCGCCAGGGGGTGGACAATGAGCAGTTCTTC,CASGPRQGVDNEQFF
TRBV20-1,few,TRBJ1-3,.,TGCAGTGCTAGAGTAGGGTCCTCTGGAAACACCATATATTTT,CSARVGSSGNTIYF
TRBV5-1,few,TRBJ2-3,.,TGCGCCAGCGCGGCAGGGGCGGGATCGACAGATACGCAGTATTTT,CASAAGAGSTDTQYF
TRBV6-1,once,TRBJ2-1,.,TGTGCCAGCACCGAGACAGGAGGTACCTACAATGAGCAGTTCTTC,CASTETGGTYNEQFF
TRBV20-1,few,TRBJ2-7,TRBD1,TGCAGTGCTAGAGAGGGGGGGGACAGGGTCTACTTC,CSAREGGDRVYF
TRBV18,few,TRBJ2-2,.,TGTGCCAGCTCACCACAGGTTGCCACCGGGGAGCTGTTTTTT,CASSPQVATGELFF
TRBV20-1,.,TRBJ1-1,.,TGCAGTGCTAGTAGGCGAGGGAACACTGAAGCTTTCTTT,CSASRRGNTEAFF
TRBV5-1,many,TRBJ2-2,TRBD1,TGCGCCACCAGTGTACAGGGGGCGTCAAGGACCGGGGAGCTGTTTTTT,CATSVQGASRTGELFF